The source of this TCR beta chain is a study of blood T cell repertoires in COVID-19. At the level of the study: The cDNA or gDNA used as material had been derived from T cells, B-cell-depleted T cells, or PBMCs.

Authors' analysis steps: Quantification of nucleated cells was approximated via reference gene primer amplification. Produced via immunoSEQ multiplex PCR; TCRdb's table is partial and in-frame only. That table furnishes V, J and clone size, whereas the DNA furnished D and trimming. Of 65,000 to 85,000 clones listed, over 75% were seen once; the top ten hold around 7%. CDR3 length: 13 amino acids. Trimming removed 3 bases at V and 4 bases at J, with 9 bases between. The germline V gene encodes CDR1 KGHSH and CDR2 LQKENI. This sequence joins TRBV18 and TRBJ1-2; weak D call: TRBD1 (5 bases). The sample taken for sequencing was peripheral blood. The sequence derives from a human donor in a cohort sampled during active COVID-19. The CDR3, as DNA: TGTGCCAGCTCACCGGACACTGGCTATGGCTACACCTTC. Amino acids: CASSPDTGYGYTF.